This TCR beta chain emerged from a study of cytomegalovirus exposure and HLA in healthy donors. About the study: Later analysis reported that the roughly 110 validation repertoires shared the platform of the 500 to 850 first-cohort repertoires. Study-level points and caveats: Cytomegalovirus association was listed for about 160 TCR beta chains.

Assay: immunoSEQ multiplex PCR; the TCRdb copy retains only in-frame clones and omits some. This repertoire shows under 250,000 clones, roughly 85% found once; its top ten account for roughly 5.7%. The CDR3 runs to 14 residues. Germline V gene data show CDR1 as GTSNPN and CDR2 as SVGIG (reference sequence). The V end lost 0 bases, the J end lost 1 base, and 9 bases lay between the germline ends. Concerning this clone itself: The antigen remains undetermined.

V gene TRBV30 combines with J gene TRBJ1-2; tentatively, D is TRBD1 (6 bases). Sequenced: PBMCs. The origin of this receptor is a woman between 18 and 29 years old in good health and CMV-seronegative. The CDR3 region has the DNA TGTGCCTGGAGTGTGCACAGGGTTAACTATGGCTACACCTTC. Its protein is CAWSVHRVNYGYTF. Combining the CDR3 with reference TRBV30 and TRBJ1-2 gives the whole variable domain SQTIHQWPATLVQPVGSPLSLECTVEGTSNPNLYWYRQAAGRGLQLLFYSVGIGQISSEVPQNLSASRPQDRQFILSSKKLLLSDSGFYLCAWSVHRVNYGYTFGSGTRLTVV.